The clone carrying this T cell receptor (beta chain) was counted ten times or more. TCRdb called the RT-PCR reads again in MiXCR, with one record for every CDR3 protein. The sample shows about 680,000 distinct CDR3 sequences, approximately 14% of them seen only once. The CDR3 is 10 residues long. CDR1 is SQVTM and CDR2 is ANQGSEA in the germline V gene. V was pared by 7 bases and J by 5 bases, with 7 bases between. The receptor comes from a female donor in good health, serving as a healthy control. The chain carries TRBV29-1 and TRBJ2-3, with D possibly being TRBD2 (6 bases). The sample taken for sequencing was memory CD4+ T cells from blood. The CDR3 loop reads CSGGEDTQYF. In DNA form, the CDR3 reads TGCAGCGGGGGGGAAGATACGCAGTATTTT.